The 7 T cell receptor beta chains below were found in one sample sequenced in a study of blood T cell repertoires in COVID-19. Measured with immunoSEQ multiplex PCR; TCRdb has only the in-frame clones, and not every one. The repertoire holds 200,000 to 250,000 clones, roughly nine tenths seen once, with 6.2% in the top ten. The sample was peripheral blood. The origin of the receptors is a man aged 60 to 75 with acute or convalescent COVID-19.

The genes are TRBV7-6 and TRBJ2-3; 12 bases are a match to TRBD2. The CDR3 extends over 17 amino acids. V trimming: 5 bases; J trimming: 2 bases; junction bases outside the gene matches: 8. Germline V gene sequence: CDR1 SGHVS, CDR2 FNYEAQ. CDR3 sequence reads: CASSLGLAGSTTDTQYF. The CDR3 bases are TGTGCCAGCAGCCTTGGACTAGCGGGGAGCACCACAGATACGCAGTATTTT.

This clone was seen only once. The chain combines TRBV5-4 with TRBJ2-7; D ambiguous. Germline CDR1 reads SGHNT; CDR2 reads YYREEE (reference sequence). The CDR3 extends over 14 amino acids. V was clipped by 2 bases and J by 2 bases, with 11 bases between them. CDR3 nucleotide sequence: TGTGCCAGCAGCTTAGATGGTAGCACCTACGAGCAGTACTTC. Translated: CASSLDGSTYEQYF.

The genes are TRBV5-4 and TRBJ2-5, with 12 bases matching TRBD2. Germline CDR1 reads SGHNT; CDR2 reads YYREEE (reference sequence). The CDR3 spans 17 residues. With V trimmed by 0 bases and J by 5 bases, 8 bases remained unmatched. DNA for the CDR3: TGTGCCAGCAGCTTGGGTGAGAGACTAGCGGGAGAGGAGACCCAGTACTTC. This sequence encodes CASSLGERLAGEETQYF.

The chain employs TRBV9 and TRBJ2-2; 12 nucleotides align to TRBD2. With V trimmed by 0 bases and J by 6 bases, 6 bases remained unmatched. The CDR3 has 17 residues. Germline V gene sequence: CDR1 SGDLS, CDR2 YYNGEE. The CDR3 DNA sequence: TGTGCCAGCAGCGTAGCCTCTAGCGGGAGGGCCGCCGGGGAGCTGTTTTTT. This gives the protein CASSVASSGRAAGELFF.

In DNA, the CDR3 is TGTGCCAGCAGCCCACGCCGGACAGGGGGTTCACCCCTCCACTTT. Translating gives CASSPRRTGGSPLHF. The chain uses TRBV6-5 and TRBJ1-6, with TRBD1 matching 10 bases. CDR3 length: 15 amino acids. The V gene end was trimmed by 6 bases and the J gene end by 9 bases; junction bases not matched to a gene: 8. Germline-derived CDR1 and CDR2 are MNHEY and SVGAGI.

The rearrangement uses TRBV28 and TRBJ1-1; D uncertain. Germline V lookup: CDR1 MDHEN, CDR2 SYDVKM. V was clipped by 2 bases and J by 3 bases, with 10 bases between them. This CDR3 has 14 residues. The CDR3 DNA follows: TGTGCCAGCAGTTTAGTAGGGAGATACACTGAAGCTTTCTTT. Protein: CASSLVGRYTEAFF.

This clone was counted only a few times. This chain joins TRBV28 and TRBJ2-2; D possibly corresponds to TRBD1 (6 bases). From germline, CDR1 is MDHEN and CDR2 SYDVKM. The V and J ends lost 8 bases and 0 bases respectively, with 10 bases between them. The CDR3 is 14 amino acids. The CDR3 DNA is TGTGCCAGCGGACAGATAGCGAACACCGGGGAGCTGTTTTTT. Protein sequence: CASGQIANTGELFF.